The rows below give T cell receptor beta chains drawn from one sample of a study of blood T cell repertoires in COVID-19. The data were produced by immunoSEQ multiplex PCR, yet TCRdb's version contains in-frame clones alone and is incomplete. This sample has some 200,000 clones, with under 90% found just once. The sample was peripheral blood. These receptors all stem from an elderly man with acute or convalescent COVID-19. The conserved cysteine and the conserved F or W are not part of the CDR3 here. Fields, in order: D gene, clone size, V gene, CDR3 protein. A D gene is named only where the DNA matches it firmly. Clone size appears in some rows only: once, few, many, or a class for an expanded clone.

.,.,TRBV27,ASSSVVNTGELF
.,.,TRBV7-7,ASSEGWNTEAF
TRBD1,.,TRBV29-1,SVTSRGRWNTGELF
.,once,TRBV19,ASSIPGLQETQY
TRBD2,.,TRBV5-1,ASSFRGLAGSNTGELF
TRBD2,.,TRBV27,ASSKQKLAGGTSTDTQY
TRBD1,.,TRBV28,ASSDSGQGNEKLF
TRBD2,.,TRBV4-1,ASSQKVVERENNEQF
.,.,TRBV6-5,ASSFRQANTEAF
.,.,TRBV27,ASSPRPGPNTEAF
TRBD1,once,TRBV3-1/TRBV3-2,ASSPGTVLTGELF
.,.,TRBV2,ASSQGGLGDTQY
TRBD1,.,TRBV27,ASSRTGTGDEKLF
.,.,TRBV28,ASTPGTDTQY
.,.,TRBV6-6,ASSYSKGDTDTQY
TRBD2,.,TRBV15,ATSREGGSTQY
TRBD2,few,TRBV3-1/TRBV3-2,ASRKTSLETQY
.,.,TRBV29-1,SVQGLGYPEAF
TRBD1,once,TRBV19,ASSMGQPGGSPLH
.,.,TRBV5-1,ASSLPWAGANEQF
TRBD1,few,TRBV4-1,ASSQETGGSPLH
.,.,TRBV19,ASKELLMNTGELF
TRBD2,once,TRBV11-3,ASSLSGGGEQF
.,.,TRBV5-6,ASSYLDRYGYT
.,.,TRBV9,ASSASTGPNTGELF
TRBD2,.,TRBV6-5,ASSPRLAGNNEQF
.,.,TRBV29-1,SVDQQVIPPNQPQH